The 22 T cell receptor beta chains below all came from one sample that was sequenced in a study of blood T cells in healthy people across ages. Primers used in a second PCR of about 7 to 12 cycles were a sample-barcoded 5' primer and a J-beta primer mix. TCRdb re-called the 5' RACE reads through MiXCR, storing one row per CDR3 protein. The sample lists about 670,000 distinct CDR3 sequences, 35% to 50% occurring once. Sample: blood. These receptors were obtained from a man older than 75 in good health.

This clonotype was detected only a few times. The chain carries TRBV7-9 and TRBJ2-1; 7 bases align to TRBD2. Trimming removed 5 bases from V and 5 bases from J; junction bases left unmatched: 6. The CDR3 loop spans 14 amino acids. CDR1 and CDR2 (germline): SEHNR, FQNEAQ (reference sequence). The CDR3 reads CASSTTSVHNEQFF. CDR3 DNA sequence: TGTGCCAGCAGCACAACTAGCGTGCACAATGAGCAGTTCTTC. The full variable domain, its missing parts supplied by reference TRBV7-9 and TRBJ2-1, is DTGVSQNPRHKITKRGQNVTFRCDPISEHNRLYWYRQTLGQGPEFLTYFQNEAQLEKSRLLSDRFSAERPKGSFSTLEIQRTEQGDSAMYLCASSTTSVHNEQFFGPGTRLTVL.

CDR3: CASSYRGTQYGYTF. CDR3 DNA sequence: TGTGCCAGCAGTTACCGAGGGACACAGTATGGCTACACCTTC. The rearrangement uses TRBV6-5 and TRBJ1-2, with D maybe TRBD1 (6 bases). This CDR3 has 14 residues. The germline gives CDR1 MNHEY, CDR2 SVGAGI. V dropped 2 bases and J dropped 5 bases, with 12 bases sitting between them.

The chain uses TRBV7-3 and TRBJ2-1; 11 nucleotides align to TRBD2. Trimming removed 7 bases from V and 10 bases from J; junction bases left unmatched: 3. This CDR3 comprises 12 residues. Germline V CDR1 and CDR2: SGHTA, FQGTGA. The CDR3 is CASTLAGGEQFF. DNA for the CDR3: TGTGCCAGCACCCTAGCGGGAGGCGAGCAGTTCTTC.

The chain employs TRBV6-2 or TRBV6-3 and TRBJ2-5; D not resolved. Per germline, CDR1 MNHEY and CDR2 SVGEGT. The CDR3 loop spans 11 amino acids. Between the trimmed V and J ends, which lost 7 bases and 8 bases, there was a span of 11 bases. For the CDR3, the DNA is TGTGCCAGCAACGTCGGGCCTACCCAGTACTTC. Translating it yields CASNVGPTQYF.

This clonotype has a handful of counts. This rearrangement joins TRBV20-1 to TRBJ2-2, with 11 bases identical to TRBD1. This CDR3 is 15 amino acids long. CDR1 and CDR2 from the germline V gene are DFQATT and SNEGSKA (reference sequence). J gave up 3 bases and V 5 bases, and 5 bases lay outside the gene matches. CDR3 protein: CSAQGQGADTGELFF. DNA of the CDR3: TGCAGTGCTCAAGGACAGGGGGCGGACACCGGGGAGCTGTTTTTT.

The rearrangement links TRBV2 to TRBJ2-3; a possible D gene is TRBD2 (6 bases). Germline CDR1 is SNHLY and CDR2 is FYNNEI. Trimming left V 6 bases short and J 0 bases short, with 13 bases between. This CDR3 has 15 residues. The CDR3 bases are TGTGCCAGCAGCGGCAGCGGGTTTAGCACAGATACGCAGTATTTT. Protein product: CASSGSGFSTDTQYF.

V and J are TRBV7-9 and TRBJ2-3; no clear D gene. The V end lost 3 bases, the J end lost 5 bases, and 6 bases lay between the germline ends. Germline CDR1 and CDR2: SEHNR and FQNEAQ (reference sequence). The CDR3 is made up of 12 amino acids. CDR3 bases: TGTGCCAGCAGCTTGCCCGTAGATACGCAGTATTTT. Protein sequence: CASSLPVDTQYF.

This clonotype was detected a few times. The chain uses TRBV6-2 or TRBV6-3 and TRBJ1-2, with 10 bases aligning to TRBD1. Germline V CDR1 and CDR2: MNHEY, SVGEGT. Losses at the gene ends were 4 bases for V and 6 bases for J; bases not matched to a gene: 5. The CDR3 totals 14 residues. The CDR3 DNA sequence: TGTGCCAGCAGTTCGGGACAGGGGCACGATGGCTACACCTTC. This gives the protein CASSSGQGHDGYTF.

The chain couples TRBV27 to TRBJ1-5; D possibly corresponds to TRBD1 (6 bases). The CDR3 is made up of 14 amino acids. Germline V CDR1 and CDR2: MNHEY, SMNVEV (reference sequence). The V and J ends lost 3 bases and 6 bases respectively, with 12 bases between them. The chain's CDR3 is CASSFQGFGQPQHF. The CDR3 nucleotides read TGTGCCAGCAGTTTCCAGGGGTTTGGTCAGCCCCAGCATTTT.

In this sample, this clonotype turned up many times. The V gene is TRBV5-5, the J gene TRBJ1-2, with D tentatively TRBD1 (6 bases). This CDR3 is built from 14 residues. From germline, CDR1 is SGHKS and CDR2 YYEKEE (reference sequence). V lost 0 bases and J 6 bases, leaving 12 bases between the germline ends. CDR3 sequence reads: CASSLGVRQDGYTF. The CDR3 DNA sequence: TGTGCCAGCAGCTTGGGGGTGCGACAGGATGGCTACACCTTC.

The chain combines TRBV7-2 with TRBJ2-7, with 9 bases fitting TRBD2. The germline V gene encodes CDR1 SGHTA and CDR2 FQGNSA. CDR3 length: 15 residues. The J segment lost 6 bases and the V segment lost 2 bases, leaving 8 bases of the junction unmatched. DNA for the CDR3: TGTGCCAGCAGCTTACAGCAGGGACTAGCTTCCGAGCAGTACTTC. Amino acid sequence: CASSLQQGLASEQYF.

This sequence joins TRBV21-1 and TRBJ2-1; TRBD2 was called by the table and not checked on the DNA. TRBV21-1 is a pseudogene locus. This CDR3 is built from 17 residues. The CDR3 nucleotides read TGTGCCAGCAGCGACGTTACTAGCGGGTGCTACTACAATGAGCAGTTCTTC. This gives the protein CASSDVTSGCYYNEQFF.

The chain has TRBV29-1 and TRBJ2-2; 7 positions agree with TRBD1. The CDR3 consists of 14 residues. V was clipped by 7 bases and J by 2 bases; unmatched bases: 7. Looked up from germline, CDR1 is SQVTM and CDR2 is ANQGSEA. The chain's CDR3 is CSALGQSNTGELFF. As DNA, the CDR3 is TGCAGCGCTTTGGGACAGAGTAACACCGGGGAGCTGTTTTTT.

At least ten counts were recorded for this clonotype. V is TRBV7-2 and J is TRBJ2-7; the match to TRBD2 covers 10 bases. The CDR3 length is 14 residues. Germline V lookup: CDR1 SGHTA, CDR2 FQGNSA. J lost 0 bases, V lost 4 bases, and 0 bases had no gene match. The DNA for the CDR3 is TGTGCCAGCAGCTCTAGCGGGAGCTCCTACGAGCAGTACTTC. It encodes CASSSSGSSYEQYF.

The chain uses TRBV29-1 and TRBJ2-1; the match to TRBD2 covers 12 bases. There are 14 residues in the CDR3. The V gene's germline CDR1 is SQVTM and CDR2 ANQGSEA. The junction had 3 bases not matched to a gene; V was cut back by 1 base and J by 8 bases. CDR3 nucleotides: TGCAGCGTTGAAGGGACTAGCGGGAAGTATGAGCAGTTCTTC. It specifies CSVEGTSGKYEQFF.

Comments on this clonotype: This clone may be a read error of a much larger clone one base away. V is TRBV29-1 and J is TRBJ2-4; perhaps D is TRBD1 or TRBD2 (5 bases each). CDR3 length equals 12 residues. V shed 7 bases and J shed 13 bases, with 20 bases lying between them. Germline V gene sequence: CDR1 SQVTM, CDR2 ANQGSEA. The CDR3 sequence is CSALDGTNEQYF. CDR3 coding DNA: TGCAGCGCTCTGGACGGGACCAATGAGCAGTACTTC.

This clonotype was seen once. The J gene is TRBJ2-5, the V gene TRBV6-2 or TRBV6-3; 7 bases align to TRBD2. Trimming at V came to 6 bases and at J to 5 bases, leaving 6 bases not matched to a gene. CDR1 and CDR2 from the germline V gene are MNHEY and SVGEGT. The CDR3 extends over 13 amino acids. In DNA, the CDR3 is TGTGCCAGCAGACAGTCCGGGGGGGAGACCCAGTACTTC. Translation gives CASRQSGGETQYF.

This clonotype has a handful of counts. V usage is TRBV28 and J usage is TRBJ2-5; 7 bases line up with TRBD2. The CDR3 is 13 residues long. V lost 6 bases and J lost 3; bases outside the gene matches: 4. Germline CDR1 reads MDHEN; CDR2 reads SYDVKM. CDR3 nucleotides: TGTGCCAGCAGGATAGCGGGCAAAGAGACCCAGTACTTC. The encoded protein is CASRIAGKETQYF.

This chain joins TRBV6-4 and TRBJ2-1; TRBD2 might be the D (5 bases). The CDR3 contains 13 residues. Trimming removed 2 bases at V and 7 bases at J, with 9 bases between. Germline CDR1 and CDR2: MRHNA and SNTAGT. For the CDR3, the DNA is TGTGCCAGCAGTGACCGAGAGGGAAATGAGCAGTTCTTC. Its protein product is CASSDREGNEQFF.

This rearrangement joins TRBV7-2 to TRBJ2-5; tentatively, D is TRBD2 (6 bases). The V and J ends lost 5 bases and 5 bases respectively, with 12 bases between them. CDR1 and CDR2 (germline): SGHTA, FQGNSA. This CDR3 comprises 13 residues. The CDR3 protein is CASSPTSMETQYF. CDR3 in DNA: TGTGCCAGCAGCCCGACTAGTATGGAGACCCAGTACTTC.

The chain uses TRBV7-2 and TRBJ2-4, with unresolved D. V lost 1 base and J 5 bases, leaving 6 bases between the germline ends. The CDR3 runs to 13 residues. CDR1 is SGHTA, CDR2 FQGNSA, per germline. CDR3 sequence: CASSLGNQNIQYF. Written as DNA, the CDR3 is TGTGCCAGCAGCTTAGGGAACCAAAACATTCAGTACTTC.

CDR3 bases: TGCGCCAGCAGTTCCGGACAGGCTTTTCTCTCCTACGAGCAGTACTTC. The encoded protein is CASSSGQAFLSYEQYF. The chain recombines TRBV5-1 with TRBJ2-7; TRBD1 aligns across 7 bases. With V trimmed by 5 bases and J by 0 bases, 11 bases remained unmatched. Germline CDR1 SGHRS, CDR2 YFSETQ. The CDR3 length is 16 residues.